This T cell receptor beta chain was recovered during a study of CD8+CD57+ T cells in acquired aplastic anemia. Study-wide background: Average DNA yield from sorted CD4+ and CD8+ cells was around 3 ug. Researchers reported that healthy donors averaged about 11 million reads for CD4+ cells. Study-level findings and limits: No significant patient-versus-control difference appeared in CD8+ Simpson's diversity.

The study profiled TCR beta VDJ and CDR3 using genomic DNA as template. MiXCR, run by TCRdb on the reads, gives a single entry per CDR3 protein. The table lists approximately 65,000 distinct CDR3 sequences, around 55% of them singletons. This clonotype was seen ten or more times. Its antigen is not identified. V lost 1 base, J lost 4 bases, and 8 bases stayed unmatched. Germline CDR1 reads SGHRS; CDR2 reads YFSETQ. This CDR3 has 16 residues. This chain links TRBV5-1 with TRBJ2-3; 8 bases line up with TRBD2. This TCR came from a human donor in good health, serving as a control. The sequenced sample was sorted CD4+, CD8+, or CD8+CD57+ T cells (not recorded which) from PBMCs. CDR3 sequence reads: CASSLSDGRAADTQYF. The CDR3 DNA reads TGCGCCAGCAGCTTGTCTGACGGGAGGGCCGCAGATACGCAGTATTTT.